This note documents a single T cell receptor beta chain sequence. Its antigen is as yet unknown. The assay was run at survey level. Per the original methods: Productive clonotypes were detectable down to 2.59 x 10-5 frequency. Using immunoSEQ multiplex PCR, the repertoire was profiled, and TCRdb retains in-frame clones only, with some absent. The DNA was the basis for D and trimming; V, J and clone size are from that table. In the table there are over 35,000 clones, roughly 85% of which are singletons. V lost 0 bases and J lost 0, with 9 bases in between. The germline gives CDR1 MNHEY, CDR2 SMNVEV (reference sequence). The CDR3 is made up of 15 amino acids. The source of the sample is a study of STAT5B mutations in CD4+ large granular lymphocyte leukemia. Whole-study results and caveats: 8/27 top patient clones versus 2/35 control clones were TRBV06-family. Without HLA matching, higher CD4+ than CD8+ T-LGLL clonality could reflect small sample size.

V is TRBV27 and J is TRBJ2-7; TRBD2 is a possible D gene (6 bases). Sequenced: CD4+ T cells from blood buffy coats. The sequence came from a human donor in good health. CDR3: CASSLSSGYSYEQYF. CDR3 DNA sequence: TGTGCCAGCAGTTTATCTAGCGGCTACTCCTACGAGCAGTACTTC.